The present TCR beta chain was sequenced within a study of OX40 agonist ivuxolimab in advanced cancers. Whole-study context: The drug used for patients, ivuxolimab, was an agonistic anti-OX40 (CD134) antibody. Therapy given before enrollment (anti-PD-1, anti-PD-L1 or anti-CTLA-4) was allowed, and under 45% had some.

With regard to this clone: Its cognate antigen is unknown.

Study-wide points: Clones of CD4+ and CD8+ blood T cells grew by week 6 at doses of 0.1 to 3.0 mg/kg.

Profiling relied on immunoSEQ multiplex PCR, and the TCRdb table lists in-frame clones only, not all of them. The table records some 85,000 clones, roughly 89% of them present only once. The V end was cut by 4 bases, the J end by 3 bases, with 12 bases between. Germline-derived CDR1 and CDR2 are LGHNA and YNFKEQ. The CDR3 is 15 residues long. The sample consisted of CD4+ or CD8+ T cells sorted from blood, taken in a trial of the OX40 agonist ivuxolimab. The TCR was taken from an adult with an advanced solid tumor such as melanoma, head and neck, liver or kidney cancer. The chain links TRBV4-2 to TRBJ2-2; TRBD1 is a possible D gene (6 bases). The CDR3 nucleotides read TGTGCCAGCAGCCGGGGGCAGGGGTACACCGGGGAGCTGTTTTTT. It yields the protein CASSRGQGYTGELFF.